This T cell receptor beta chain was identified during a study of blood T cell repertoires in COVID-19. Study context: Acute-phase and convalescent COVID-19 samples originated in the United States, Italy and Spain. PBMCs, B-cell-depleted T cells, or T cells were the source of the cDNA or gDNA that made up the material.

Authors' methods: Nucleated cell number was recorded as an estimate derived from reference gene primer amplification. TCRdb keeps only in-frame clones here, not all; method: immunoSEQ multiplex PCR. V and J calls and clone size are copied from that table; D and trimming were computed from the DNA. The sample holds roughly 40,000 clones, around 90% seen once. The CDR3 covers 14 residues. The ends were cut back, 2 bases at V and 3 bases at J, with 11 bases in the middle. CDR1 and CDR2 from the germline V gene are MNHEY and SMNVEV (reference sequence). This clone is a singleton in its sample. Seattle participants joined during active infection and were tracked over time.

The sequence was collected from a man aged 45-65 years with COVID-19, enrolled during active disease. J is TRBJ2-7 and V is TRBV27; D is possibly TRBD2 (6 bases). Input material: peripheral blood. The CDR3 DNA reads as TGTGCCAGCAGTTTAGGCGGGAAGGACTACGAGCAGTACTTC. Translated, it gives CASSLGGKDYEQYF.